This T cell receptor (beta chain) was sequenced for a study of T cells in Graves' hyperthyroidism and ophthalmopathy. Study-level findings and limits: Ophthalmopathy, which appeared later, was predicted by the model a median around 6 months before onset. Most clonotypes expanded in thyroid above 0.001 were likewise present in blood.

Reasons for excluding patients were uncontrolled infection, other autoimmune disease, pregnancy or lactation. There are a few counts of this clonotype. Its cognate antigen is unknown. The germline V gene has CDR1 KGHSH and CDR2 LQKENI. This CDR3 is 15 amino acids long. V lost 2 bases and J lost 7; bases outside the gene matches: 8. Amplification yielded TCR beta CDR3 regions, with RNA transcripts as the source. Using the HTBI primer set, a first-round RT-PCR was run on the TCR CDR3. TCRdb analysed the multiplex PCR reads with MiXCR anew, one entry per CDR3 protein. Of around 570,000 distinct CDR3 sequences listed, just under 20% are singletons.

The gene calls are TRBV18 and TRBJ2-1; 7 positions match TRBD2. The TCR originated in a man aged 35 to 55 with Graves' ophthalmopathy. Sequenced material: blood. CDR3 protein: CASSPKGGSGNEQFF. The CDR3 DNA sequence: TGTGCCAGCTCACCAAAGGGCGGGAGCGGAAATGAGCAGTTCTTC.